The 22 T cell receptor beta chains given below trace back to one sample, sequenced in a study of post-analysis software for immune sequencing data. Study outcomes and limitations: In patients, 4 to 6 TRBV segments were more frequent than in controls, with TRBV5-6, TRBV5-1 and TRBV20-1 among them.

Researchers reported that TCR beta cDNA libraries carried unique molecular identifiers. TCRdb itself ran the PCR reads through MiXCR, one entry per CDR3 protein. Counted here are about 540,000 distinct CDR3 sequences, around 31% occurring once; the ten biggest clones make up 4.5% to 7.5%. Their cognate antigens are unknown. Input material: blood. These receptors all stem from a girl aged 2-17 years with multiple sclerosis.

The chain employs TRBV7-8 and TRBJ1-1; D perhaps matches TRBD1 (5 bases). CDR3 size: 19 residues. Per the germline V gene, CDR1 is SGHVS and CDR2 is FQNEAQ. V lost 5 bases to trimming and J lost 0 bases, with 25 bases between them. Here the CDR3 reads CASSPVGEGTLVMNTEAFF. The CDR3 region has the DNA TGTGCCAGCAGCCCAGTGGGAGAGGGGACGCTAGTTATGAACACTGAAGCTTTCTTT. The whole variable domain, remainder taken from reference TRBV7-8 and TRBJ1-1, is GAGVSQSPRYKVAKRGQDVALRCDPISGHVSLFWYQQALGQGPEFLTYFQNEAQLDKSGLPSDRFFAERPEGSVSTLKIQRTQQEDSAVYLCASSPVGEGTLVMNTEAFFGQGTRLTVV.

This clonotype has a handful of counts. The gene calls are TRBV15 and TRBJ2-1; D is unclear. V was shortened by 0 bases and J by 7 bases, with 4 bases between the two germline ends. The CDR3 totals 12 residues. CDR1 and CDR2 from the germline V gene are LNHNV and YYDKDF (reference sequence). CDR3 sequence reads: CATSREGNEQFF. CDR3 DNA: TGTGCCACCAGCAGAGAGGGGAATGAGCAGTTCTTC.

The chain uses TRBV12-3 or TRBV12-4 and TRBJ2-6, with D possibly being TRBD1 (5 bases). Trimming shortened V by 8 bases and J by 0 bases, and 11 bases separated the two germline ends. This CDR3 has 15 amino acids. The CDR3 loop reads CASGQGSSGANVLTF. Here the CDR3 DNA reads TGTGCCAGCGGTCAGGGAAGCTCTGGGGCCAACGTCCTGACTTTC.

The rearrangement joins TRBV13 to TRBJ2-7; 10 bases match TRBD1. CDR1 is PRHDT, CDR2 FYEKMQ, per germline (reference sequence). With 5 bases clipped from V and 2 bases from J, the junction kept 9 bases outside the gene matches. CDR3 length: 16 amino acids. CDR3 sequence reads: CASSHGDGTGAYEQYF. In nucleotides, the CDR3 is TGTGCCAGCAGCCATGGAGACGGGACAGGGGCCTACGAGCAGTACTTC.

This clonotype was counted a few times. The CDR3 sequence: CASSYSEDSPLHF. As DNA, the CDR3 is TGTGCCAGCAGTTACTCGGAGGATTCACCCCTCCACTTT. This rearrangement joins TRBV6-5 to TRBJ1-6; D gene uncertain. CDR1 MNHEY and CDR2 SVGAGI come from the germline V gene. V lost 0 bases and J lost 8, with 5 bases in between. This CDR3 spans 13 amino acids.

The chain has TRBV28 and TRBJ1-1; D is unresolved. The V gene lost 3 bases and the J gene lost 4 bases, with 9 bases spanning the gap. Germline lookup yields CDR1 MDHEN and CDR2 SYDVKM. This CDR3 comprises 13 residues. The CDR3 spells CASSFIGSTEAFF. The CDR3 region has the DNA TGTGCCAGCAGTTTTATAGGGAGCACTGAAGCTTTCTTT.

This chain links TRBV2 with TRBJ2-5, with unresolved D. The J call could be wrong; TRBJ2-7 is a better fit for the DNA end. This CDR3 has 13 amino acids. Germline V lookup: CDR1 SNHLY, CDR2 FYNNEI. Here the CDR3 reads CASIGRLPYEQYF. DNA for the CDR3: TGTGCCAGCATCGGTAGATTACCCTACGAGCAGTACTTC.

The chain recombines TRBV2 with TRBJ2-2; no reliable D call. CDR3 size: 13 residues. In germline, CDR1 is SNHLY, CDR2 FYNNEI. Deletions cut 7 bases from V and 0 bases from J, with 6 bases between. The CDR3 DNA reads TGTGCCAGCATCGGAGCGAACACCGGGGAGCTGTTTTTT. This codes for CASIGANTGELFF. The whole variable domain, remainder taken from reference TRBV2 and TRBJ2-2, is EPEVTQTPSHQVTQMGQEVILRCVPISNHLYFYWYRQILGQKVEFLVSFYNNEISEKSEIFDDQFSVERPDGSNFTLKIRSTKLEDSAMYFCASIGANTGELFFGEGSRLTVL.

This chain links TRBV29-1 with TRBJ2-5; D may match TRBD1 or TRBD2 (5 bases each). The J call is in doubt because the DNA end fits TRBJ2-7 better. CDR1 is SQVTM, CDR2 ANQGSEA, per germline. There are 17 residues in the CDR3. CDR3 sequence: CSVEGPQLGEPPYEQYF. The CDR3, as DNA: TGCAGCGTTGAAGGTCCCCAACTAGGGGAACCCCCCTACGAGCAGTACTTC.

This clonotype appeared many times. The rearrangement links TRBV18 to TRBJ2-5; the D gene is possibly TRBD2 (6 bases). V shed 4 bases and J shed 5 bases, with 14 bases lying between them. This CDR3 is built from 14 residues. The V gene's germline CDR1 is KGHSH and CDR2 LQKENI. The CDR3 spells CASSQDYGSETQYF. The DNA for the CDR3 is TGTGCCAGCTCACAGGACTATGGGTCGGAGACCCAGTACTTC. Variable domain in full (rest from reference TRBV18 and TRBJ2-5): NAGVMQNPRHLVRRRGQEARLRCSPMKGHSHVYWYRQLPEEGLKFMVYLQKENIIDESGMPKERFSAEFPKEGPSILRIQQVVRGDSAAYFCASSQDYGSETQYFGPGTRLLVL.

This clonotype has only a few counts. The V and J genes are TRBV5-1 and TRBJ1-2, with D perhaps matching TRBD1 (6 bases). The CDR3 loop spans 13 amino acids. Per the germline V gene, CDR1 is SGHRS and CDR2 is YFSETQ. V lost 0 bases and J 8 bases, leaving 11 bases between the germline ends. For the CDR3, the DNA is TGCGCCAGCAGCTTGGAAGGGGGAGGCGGCTACACCTTC. Its translation: CASSLEGGGGYTF.

There are a few counts of this clonotype. This chain uses TRBV5-6 with TRBJ1-1; D uncertain. Trimming pared 4 bases from V and 1 base from J, leaving 8 bases between. This CDR3 has 13 amino acids. Per germline, CDR1 SGHDT and CDR2 YYEEEE. CDR3 nucleotide sequence: TGTGCCAGCAGCATAACAGAGAACACTGAAGCTTTCTTT. Translating gives CASSITENTEAFF.

J is TRBJ1-1 and V is TRBV20-1; D is undetermined. V was pared by 0 bases and J by 4 bases, with 9 bases between. CDR1 DFQATT and CDR2 SNEGSKA come from the germline V gene (reference sequence). This CDR3 has 13 amino acids. The CDR3 protein is CSARDGTVTEAFF. In nucleotides, the CDR3 is TGCAGTGCTAGAGATGGTACAGTCACTGAAGCTTTCTTT.

This CDR3 reads CASSLVAGPGTDTQYF. The DNA for the CDR3 is TGCGCCAGCAGCTTGGTAGCAGGACCGGGCACAGATACGCAGTATTTT. This sequence joins TRBV5-1 and TRBJ2-3; D remains unclear. CDR3 length: 16 residues. Trimming shortened V by 0 bases and J by 1 base, and 12 bases separated the two germline ends. The germline V gene encodes CDR1 SGHRS and CDR2 YFSETQ.

This chain links TRBV27 with TRBJ2-1; the D call may be TRBD1 or TRBD2 (5 bases each). This CDR3 comprises 14 residues. Trimming took 6 bases from V and 4 from J, leaving 13 bases between them. Germline assignment: CDR1 MNHEY and CDR2 SMNVEV (reference sequence). The CDR3: CASRLGRFYNEQFF. In DNA, the CDR3 is TGTGCCAGCAGGTTGGGACGGTTTTACAATGAGCAGTTCTTC.

Only a few counts were recorded for this clonotype. The rearrangement links TRBV7-9 to TRBJ2-7; D is unclear. The J call may be in error: the DNA end matches TRBJ2-5 better. The V gene's germline CDR1 is SEHNR and CDR2 FQNEAQ (reference sequence). The CDR3 covers 14 residues. The CDR3 DNA is TGTGCCAGCAGCTTAGCTTCTAATTTTGAGACCCAGTACTTC. As protein: CASSLASNFETQYF.

The table lists this clonotype with many counts. At one of its ends the junction is not consistent with the germline gene, which may arise from a read error. The rearrangement links TRBV5-1 to TRBJ2-3; the D is unclear. The germline gives CDR1 SGHRS, CDR2 YFSETQ. The CDR3 is 12 amino acids. CDR3 nucleotides: TGTGCCAGCAGCTTAAATACAGATACGCAGTATTTT. This translates into CASSLNTDTQYF.

This clonotype came up many times. The chain carries TRBV20-1 and TRBJ2-7; 14 positions match TRBD2. V was clipped by 1 base and J by 2 bases; unmatched bases: 10. The CDR3 is made up of 18 amino acids. Germline V gene lookup returns CDR1 DFQATT and CDR2 SNEGSKA (reference sequence). CDR3 amino acids: CSARAFPWTSGGTYEQYF. The CDR3 DNA reads as TGCAGTGCTAGAGCCTTTCCCTGGACTAGCGGGGGGACCTACGAGCAGTACTTC.

This clonotype showed up just a few times. V gene TRBV3-1 combines with J gene TRBJ2-1, with TRBD2 matching over 8 bases. V shed 5 bases and J 0 bases; nucleotides not matched to a gene: 6. Per germline, CDR1 LGHDT and CDR2 YNNKEL (reference sequence). The length of the CDR3 is 16 residues. CDR3 amino acids: CASSRAGGYSYNEQFF. CDR3 DNA: TGTGCCAGCAGCAGGGCGGGGGGCTACTCCTACAATGAGCAGTTCTTC.

The CDR3 DNA follows: TGTGCCAGCAGTTTAGCCAGGGATGGGGAGCAGTACTTC. The encoded protein is CASSLARDGEQYF. This chain uses TRBV12-3 or TRBV12-4 with TRBJ2-7, with D perhaps matching TRBD1 (5 bases). This CDR3 has 13 amino acids. Trimming shortened V by 0 bases and J by 7 bases, and 10 bases separated the two germline ends.

This clonotype was detected only a few times. V is TRBV27 and J is TRBJ1-2; D is uncertain. The CDR3 covers 20 residues. The V and J ends lost 3 bases and 4 bases respectively, with 30 bases between them. CDR1 MNHEY and CDR2 SMNVEV come from the germline V gene (reference sequence). In nucleotides, the CDR3 is TGTGCCAGCAGTTTCGTCCGCGGAGCCCACACAGACCACATACTCTATGGCTACACCTTC. As protein: CASSFVRGAHTDHILYGYTF.

The genes are TRBV5-6 and TRBJ2-7, with 7 bases lining up with TRBD1. The J call is in doubt because the DNA end fits TRBJ2-5 better. The length of the CDR3 is 16 residues. Germline V gives CDR1 SGHDT, CDR2 YYEEEE. The CDR3: CASSRPTGSQRGTQYF. The CDR3, as DNA: TGTGCCAGCAGCCGTCCGACAGGGTCACAACGAGGGACCCAGTACTTC.